Listed below are T cell receptor beta chains from one sample, sequenced in a study of T cell clones after liver transplantation. The protocol was immunoSEQ multiplex PCR, while the TCRdb copy is restricted to in-frame clones and leaves out a portion. Seen here are about 51,000 clones, approximately 71% observed once, and the top ten hold about 9.9%. This specimen consisted of CD4+ T cells from blood, obtained around 4.5 years after liver transplant. Every receptor here comes from a human patient who received a liver transplant. Some T cells could come from the graft donor. Each CDR3 is given with its conserved first and last residue. The D gene is left open where the match is weak. Clone size is shown for a subset of rows, as once, few, many or a class of expanded clone.

size	J	D	V	CDR3	DNA
.	TRBJ2-3	.	TRBV27	CASSISDYPSTDTQYF	TGTGCCAGCAGCATCTCAGACTACCCTAGCACAGATACGCAGTATTTT
few	TRBJ2-1	TRBD1	TRBV23-1	CASSPRTGPNSSYNEQFF	TGCGCCAGCAGTCCTAGGACAGGGCCGAACAGCTCCTACAATGAGCAGTTCTTC
.	TRBJ1-1	.	TRBV5-1	CASSSLTVLTEAFF	TGCGCCAGCAGCTCTCTTACGGTCCTCACTGAAGCTTTCTTT
.	TRBJ2-7	.	TRBV7-2	CASSLGVTYEQYF	TGTGCCAGCAGCTTGGGGGTCACCTACGAGCAGTACTTC
once	TRBJ1-6	.	TRBV4-2	CASSQGQRYDLSSYNSPLHF	TGTGCCAGCAGCCAAGGACAACGATACGACCTGAGCTCCTATAATTCACCCCTCCACTTT
.	TRBJ1-5	.	TRBV27	CASSFARGSHQPQHF	TGTGCCAGCAGTTTCGCTCGGGGGTCCCATCAGCCCCAGCATTTT
.	TRBJ2-6	.	TRBV4-1	CASSQEGGRPNSGANVLTF	TGCGCCAGCAGCCAAGAAGGCGGACGCCCTAACTCTGGGGCCAACGTCCTGACTTTC
.	TRBJ1-5	.	TRBV28	CASSLRDQPQHF	TGTGCCAGCAGTTTGCGAGATCAGCCCCAGCATTTT
few	TRBJ2-1	.	TRBV15	CATSRDRDTYNEQFF	TGTGCCACCAGCAGAGACCGGGACACCTACAATGAGCAGTTCTTC
.	TRBJ1-6	TRBD1	TRBV4-1	CASSQYGPPTGNNSPLHF	TGCGCCAGCAGCCAATATGGGCCCCCGACAGGGAATAATTCACCCCTCCACTTT
few	TRBJ2-3	TRBD1	TRBV5-1	CASSFDRGLTDTQYF	TGCGCCAGCAGCTTTGACAGGGGGCTTACAGATACGCAGTATTTT
.	TRBJ1-2	.	TRBV6-5	CASSYSLRGGKGYTF	TGTGCCAGCAGTTACTCGCTGCGAGGGGGGAAAGGCTACACCTTC
once	TRBJ1-2	TRBD1	TRBV6-4	CASSDSGTGYGYTF	TGTGCCAGCAGTGACTCCGGGACAGGCTATGGCTACACCTTC
few	TRBJ1-6	.	TRBV2	CASTPPYNSPLHF	TGTGCCAGCACTCCGCCTTATAATTCACCCCTCCACTTT
.	TRBJ2-7	TRBD1	TRBV28	CASSFGTGSNEQYF	TGTGCCAGCAGTTTCGGGACAGGGAGTAACGAGCAGTACTTC
.	TRBJ2-1	TRBD2	TRBV27	CASSSLTSGGGNEQFF	TGTGCCAGCAGTTCTTTGACTAGCGGGGGGGGCAATGAGCAGTTCTTC
once	TRBJ2-3	.	TRBV6-4	CASSDSGFPPTDTQYF	TGTGCCAGCAGTGACTCAGGGTTCCCCCCCACAGATACGCAGTATTTT
few	TRBJ1-4	.	TRBV7-9	CASSLARPASSFNEKLFF	TGTGCCAGCAGCTTAGCTCGCCCGGCCAGCTCTTTTAATGAAAAACTGTTTTTT
.	TRBJ2-7	.	TRBV5-4	CASSLDGFIGYEQYF	TGTGCCAGCAGCCTGGACGGGTTTATAGGCTACGAGCAGTACTTC
.	TRBJ2-3	.	TRBV9	CASSVGPDGTDTQYF	TGTGCCAGCAGCGTAGGCCCTGACGGGACAGATACGCAGTATTTT
.	TRBJ2-1	.	TRBV19	CASRVGGPSYNEQFF	TGTGCCAGTAGGGTCGGGGGGCCCTCCTACAATGAGCAGTTCTTC
few	TRBJ1-2	.	TRBV10-3	CAISIDANYGYTF	TGTGCCATCAGTATTGATGCTAACTATGGCTACACCTTC
.	TRBJ1-6	TRBD1	TRBV7-2	CASKLGDRSRSPLHF	TGTGCCAGCAAACTGGGGGACAGAAGCCGTTCACCCCTCCACTTT
.	TRBJ1-3	TRBD1	TRBV7-2	CASSPGQGPDTIYF	TGTGCCAGCAGCCCGGGACAGGGACCGGACACCATATATTTT
.	TRBJ2-1	TRBD2	TRBV14	CASSQTNSGVYNEQFF	TGTGCCAGCAGCCAAACCAACAGCGGGGTCTACAATGAGCAGTTCTTC
few	TRBJ1-1	TRBD1	TRBV5-1	CASSFAQGLGREAFF	TGCGCCAGCAGCTTCGCACAGGGGTTGGGTCGTGAAGCTTTCTTT
.	TRBJ2-4	.	TRBV6-1	CASNLVDSKNIQYF	TGTGCCAGCAATCTAGTGGACAGTAAAAACATTCAGTACTTC